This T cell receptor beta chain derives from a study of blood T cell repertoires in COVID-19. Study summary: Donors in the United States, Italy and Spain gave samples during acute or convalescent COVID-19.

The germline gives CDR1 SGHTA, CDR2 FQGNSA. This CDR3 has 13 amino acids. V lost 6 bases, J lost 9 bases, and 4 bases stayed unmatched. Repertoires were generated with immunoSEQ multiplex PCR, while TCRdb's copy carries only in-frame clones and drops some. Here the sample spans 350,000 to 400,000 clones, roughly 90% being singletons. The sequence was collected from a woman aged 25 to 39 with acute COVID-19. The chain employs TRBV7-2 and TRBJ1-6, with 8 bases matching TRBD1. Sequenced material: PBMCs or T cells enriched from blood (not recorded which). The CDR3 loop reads CASSKQGVSPLHF. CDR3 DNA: TGTGCCAGCAGTAAACAGGGGGTTTCACCCCTCCACTTT.